Sequencing of this T cell receptor beta chain was carried out in a study of blood T cell repertoires in COVID-19. As for the study in general: The cDNA or gDNA used as material had been derived from T cells, B-cell-depleted T cells, or PBMCs.

Authors' data handling: Amplification with reference gene primers provided the estimates of nucleated cell counts. Only in-frame clones appear in the TCRdb table, and some are missing; sequencing was by immunoSEQ multiplex PCR. D and trimming were read from the DNA, whereas the V and J calls and clone size are those reported in that table. The data contain approximately 230,000 clones, roughly 88% of them seen just once; the ten biggest clones take up roughly 15%. The V gene lost 1 base and the J gene lost 10 bases, with 19 bases spanning the gap. Germline lookup yields CDR1 SGHTA and CDR2 FQGNSA. The CDR3 has 15 amino acids. The cohort comprised adults aged roughly 18 to 95 years residing in around 25 US areas. In assigning cohorts, the study relied on participant-reported clinical history.

This clonotype was sampled from a woman aged 50 to 65 with acute COVID-19. Sequenced: PBMCs or T cells enriched from blood (not recorded which). The chain is built from TRBV7-2 and TRBJ1-1; maybe TRBD1 (6 bases). CDR3 sequence: CASSLEGVGARRAFF. CDR3 sequence (DNA): TGTGCCAGCAGCTTAGAGGGTGTGGGGGCGCGAAGAGCTTTCTTT. Drawing the rest from reference TRBV7-2 and TRBJ1-1, the complete variable domain is GAGVSQSPSNKVTEKGKDVELRCDPISGHTALYWYRQSLGQGLEFLIYFQGNSAPDKSGLPSDRFSAERTGGSVSTLTIQRTQQEDSAVYLCASSLEGVGARRAFFGQGTRLTVV.